These 7 T cell receptor beta chains were sequenced from one sample in a study of OX40 agonist ivuxolimab in advanced cancers. Here immunoSEQ multiplex PCR was the method, and the copy in TCRdb shows in-frame clones only, minus some. This sample has about 21,000 clones, with approximately 82% found just once. The sample in question was CD4+ or CD8+ T cells sorted from blood, obtained in a trial of the OX40 agonist ivuxolimab. Receptor source: an adult with an advanced solid tumor such as melanoma, head and neck, liver or kidney cancer.

The chain is built from TRBV10-2 and TRBJ2-3; 9 bases line up with TRBD2. This CDR3 is 19 amino acids long. Germline loops: CDR1 WSHSY, CDR2 SAAADI. V lost 6 bases to trimming and J lost 0 bases; unmatched junction nucleotides: 16. The CDR3 nucleotides read TGCGCCAGCAGGCGAGGAACTAGCGGGCCGGAGACTAGCACAGATACGCAGTATTTT. Amino acids: CASRRGTSGPETSTDTQYF.

The chain has TRBV18 and TRBJ1-2, with TRBD1 matching over 7 bases. V shed 4 bases, J shed 4 bases, and the junction held 9 bases outside the gene matches. The V gene's germline CDR1 is KGHSH and CDR2 LQKENI. The CDR3 is 15 amino acids. In DNA form, the CDR3 reads TGTGCCAGCTCACTCTCGGGACAGACACTCTATGGCTACACCTTC. It encodes CASSLSGQTLYGYTF.

For this clone: This same CDR3 is encoded by further DNA sequences in the sample. The chain combines TRBV9 with TRBJ2-3; D gene unclear. This CDR3 is 13 amino acids long. Trimming took 4 bases from V and 0 from J, leaving 6 bases between them. The V gene's germline CDR1 is SGDLS and CDR2 YYNGEE. This chain's CDR3 is CASSPSSTDTQYF. For the CDR3, the DNA is TGTGCCAGCAGCCCCAGTAGCACAGATACGCAGTATTTT.

The rearrangement links TRBV5-1 to TRBJ2-6; no clear D. V lost 4 bases, J lost 3 bases, and 8 bases lay in between. The CDR3 runs to 14 residues. Looked up from germline, CDR1 is SGHRS and CDR2 is YFSETQ. Here the CDR3 reads CASSLLSGANVLTF. The CDR3 DNA sequence: TGCGCCAGCAGCCTCTTAAGTGGGGCCAACGTCCTGACTTTC.

The chain combines TRBV5-6 with TRBJ1-1; TRBD1 matches 7 bases. CDR3 length equals 16 residues. V was pared by 4 bases and J by 5 bases, with 14 bases of the junction left unmatched. The germline gives CDR1 SGHDT, CDR2 YYEEEE. CDR3 nucleotides: TGTGCCAGCAGCCTGGGGAGACAGGGTAGAGGAACTGAAGCTTTCTTT. The encoded protein is CASSLGRQGRGTEAFF.

The chain combines TRBV7-9 with TRBJ2-1; 8 bases line up with TRBD2. J gave up 7 bases and V 10 bases, and 21 bases lay outside the gene matches. The germline gives CDR1 SEHNR, CDR2 FQNEAQ (reference sequence). The CDR3 runs to 17 residues. The CDR3 DNA reads as TGTGCCACCGGAGGGGGGGGCCAAGCGGGAGTTAATAATGAGCAGTTCTTC. It specifies CATGGGGQAGVNNEQFF.

The V and J genes are TRBV6-5 and TRBJ2-7; 11 nucleotides line up with TRBD1. J lost 3 bases, V lost 5 bases, and 3 bases had no gene match. Germline V gives CDR1 MNHEY, CDR2 SVGAGI. This CDR3 spans 14 amino acids. CDR3 loop: CASSQGTGGYEQYF. The CDR3 bases are TGTGCCAGCAGTCAAGGGACAGGGGGCTACGAGCAGTACTTC.